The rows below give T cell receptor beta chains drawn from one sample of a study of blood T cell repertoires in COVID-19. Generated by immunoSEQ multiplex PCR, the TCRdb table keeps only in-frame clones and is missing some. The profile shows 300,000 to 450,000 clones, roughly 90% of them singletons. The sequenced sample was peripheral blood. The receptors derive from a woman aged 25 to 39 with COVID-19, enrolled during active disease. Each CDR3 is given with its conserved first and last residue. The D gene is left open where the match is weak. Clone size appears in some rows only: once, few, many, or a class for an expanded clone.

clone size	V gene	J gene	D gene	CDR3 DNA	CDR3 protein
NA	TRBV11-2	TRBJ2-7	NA	TGTGCCAGCAGCTTATTGGGCAGGGCCTCCTACGAGCAGTACTTC	CASSLLGRASYEQYF
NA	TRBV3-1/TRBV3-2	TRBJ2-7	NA	TGTGCCAGCAGCAACAAATACGAGCAGTACTTC	CASSNKYEQYF
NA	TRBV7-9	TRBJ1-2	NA	TGTGCCAGCAGCCGAACAGGGTACTATGGCTACACCTTC	CASSRTGYYGYTF
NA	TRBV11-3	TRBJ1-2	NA	TGTGCCAGCAGCTTAGACTCCGACAGAATGAATGGCTACACCTTC	CASSLDSDRMNGYTF
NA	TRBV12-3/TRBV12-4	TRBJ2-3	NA	TGTGCCAGCAGTTTAGAGGGGATTACGCAGTATTTT	CASSLEGITQYF
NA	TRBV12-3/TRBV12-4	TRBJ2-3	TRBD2	TGTGCCAACGTAGGCGGGAGAGAAGATACGCAGTATTTT	CANVGGREDTQYF
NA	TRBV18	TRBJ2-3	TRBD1	TGTGCCAGCTCACCCGGGACAGGGCGGAGAGATACGCAGTATTTT	CASSPGTGRRDTQYF
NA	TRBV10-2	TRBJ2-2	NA	TGCGCCAGCAGTAGGACTGTGAACACCGGGGAGCTGTTTTTT	CASSRTVNTGELFF
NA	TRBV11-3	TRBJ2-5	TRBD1	TGTGCCAGCAGCAAGACCGGGACAGGTGGTGAGACCCAGTACTTC	CASSKTGTGGETQYF
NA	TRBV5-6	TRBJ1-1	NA	TGTGCCAGCAGTCTTGCAGGTCTTGAAGCTTTCTTT	CASSLAGLEAFF
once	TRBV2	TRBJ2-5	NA	TGTGCCAGCAGTGGGGGGGAACAAGAGACCCAGTACTTC	CASSGGEQETQYF
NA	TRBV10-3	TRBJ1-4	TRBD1	TGTGCCATCACCCCCGGACAGGGCGGAAAACTGTTTTTT	CAITPGQGGKLFF
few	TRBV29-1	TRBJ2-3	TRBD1	TGCAGCGTTGAGGGACAGGGGGTTGCAGATACGCAGTATTTT	CSVEGQGVADTQYF
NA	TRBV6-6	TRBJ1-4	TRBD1	TGTGCCAGCACCTATGGGACAGCTAATGAAAAACTGTTTTTT	CASTYGTANEKLFF
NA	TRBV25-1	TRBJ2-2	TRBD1	TGTGCCAGCAGTGGACAAGGGGGCTGGACCGGGGAGCTGTTTTTT	CASSGQGGWTGELFF
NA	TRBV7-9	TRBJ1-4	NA	TGTGCCAGCAGCTTATCAGGGGTTCGGGAAAAACTGTTTTTT	CASSLSGVREKLFF
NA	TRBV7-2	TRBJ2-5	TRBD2	TGTGCCAGCAGCTTAGATGGGACTAGAGAGACCCAGTACTTC	CASSLDGTRETQYF
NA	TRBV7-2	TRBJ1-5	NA	TGTGCCAGCAGCTTGGGTATCTGGGGGGGCAATCAGCCCCAGCATTTT	CASSLGIWGGNQPQHF
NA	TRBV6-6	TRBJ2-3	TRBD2	TGTGCCAGCAGTACTAGCGGGGGGGCGGGCACAGATACGCAGTATTTT	CASSTSGGAGTDTQYF
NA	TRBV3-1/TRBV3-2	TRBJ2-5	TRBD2	TGTGCCAGCAGCCAGGGGCCCCGCGGGGGGGCCGAGGAGACCCAGTACTTC	CASSQGPRGGAEETQYF
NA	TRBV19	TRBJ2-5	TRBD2	TGTGCCAGTAAAGCGGGACTAGCTGAGAAAGAGACCCAGTACTTC	CASKAGLAEKETQYF
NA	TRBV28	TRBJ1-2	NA	TGTGCCAGCAGTTCGGGCGGGTATAACTATGGCTACACCTTC	CASSSGGYNYGYTF
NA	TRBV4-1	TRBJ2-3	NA	TGCGCCAGCAGCCAAGTCTCCCGGGGAATTAGCACAGATACGCAGTATTTT	CASSQVSRGISTDTQYF
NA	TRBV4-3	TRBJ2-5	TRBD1	TGCGCCAGCAGCCCCCGGGACAGGGGGTTGGGAGAGACCCAGTACTTC	CASSPRDRGLGETQYF
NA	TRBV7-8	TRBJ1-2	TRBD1	TGTGCCAGCAGCGTCGACCGCAGGGGGCGTGACTATGGCTACACCTTC	CASSVDRRGRDYGYTF
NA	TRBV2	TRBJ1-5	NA	TGTGCCAGCAGTGAGGGTGGGTGGACATATAGCAATCAGCCCCAGCATTTT	CASSEGGWTYSNQPQHF
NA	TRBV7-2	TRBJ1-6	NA	TGTGCCAGCAGCTTAGGTGGTAGCATATATAATTCACCCCTCCACTTT	CASSLGGSIYNSPLHF
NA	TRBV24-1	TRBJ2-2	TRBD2	TGTGCCACCAGTGAAACGGGACTAGCGGGACGCACCGGGGAGCTGTTTTTT	CATSETGLAGRTGELFF
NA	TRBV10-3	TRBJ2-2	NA	TGTGCCATCAGCGCCGACTACTGGGGCGGGGAGCTGTTTTTT	CAISADYWGGELFF
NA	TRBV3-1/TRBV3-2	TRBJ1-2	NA	TGTGCCAGCAGCCCTAATCCCGGGACAAAGCTGTTCTATGGCTACACCTTC	CASSPNPGTKLFYGYTF
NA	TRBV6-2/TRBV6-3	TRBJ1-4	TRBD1	TGTGCCAGCAGTACAATACGGGACAGCTATGAAAAACTGTTTTTT	CASSTIRDSYEKLFF
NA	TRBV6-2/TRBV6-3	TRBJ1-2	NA	TGTGCCAGCAGCAACGAGGGGGTCTATGGCTACACCTTC	CASSNEGVYGYTF
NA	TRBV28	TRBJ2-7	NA	TGTGCCAGCAGTTTCCCCGGGTACCTCGCCTACGAGCAGTACTTC	CASSFPGYLAYEQYF
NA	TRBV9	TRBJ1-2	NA	TGTGCCAGCAGCGTTGACATAGGGGGAGGCTACACCTTC	CASSVDIGGGYTF
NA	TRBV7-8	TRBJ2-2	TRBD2	TGTGCCAGCAGCTTAGTTGCGGGGGGGCGCGGGGAGCTGTTTTTT	CASSLVAGGRGELFF
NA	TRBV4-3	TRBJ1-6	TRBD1	TGCGCCAGCCGGGCGGGACAGCTTATGGGTTCACCCCTCCACTTT	CASRAGQLMGSPLHF
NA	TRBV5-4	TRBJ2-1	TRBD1	TGTGCCAGCAGCCGGGACAGGGTCGGTGAGCAGTTCTTC	CASSRDRVGEQFF
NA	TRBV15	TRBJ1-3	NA	TGTGCCACCAGTAGACTGAGGGGGTCCGGTGGAAACACCATATATTTT	CATSRLRGSGGNTIYF
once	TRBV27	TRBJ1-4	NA	TGTGCCAGCAAGGAGGAAGAGCTTGCAACTAATGAAAAACTGTTTTTT	CASKEEELATNEKLFF